What follows are 25 T cell receptor beta chains derived from one specimen sequenced in a study of cytomegalovirus exposure and HLA in healthy donors. The PCR used 60 Vbeta and 13 Jbeta primers. Sequencing was performed with immunoSEQ multiplex PCR; in TCRdb, only in-frame clones are kept and a portion is missing. The sample consists of fewer than 200,000 clones, roughly 78% of them appearing once. The sample taken for sequencing was PBMCs. Every receptor here comes from a middle-aged man in good health and CMV-seronegative.

The gene calls are TRBV10-3 and TRBJ2-3, with TRBD2 matching 14 bases. Germline values: CDR1 ENHRY, CDR2 SYGVKD. This CDR3 has 16 amino acids. V lost 7 bases to trimming and J lost 4 bases; unmatched junction nucleotides: 7. The CDR3: CAIKPWGLAGADTQYF. As DNA, the CDR3 is TGTGCCATCAAGCCATGGGGACTAGCGGGAGCAGATACGCAGTATTTT.

This chain connects TRBV27 to TRBJ2-3; D is perhaps TRBD1 (6 bases). The CDR3 sequence is 14 residues long. Germline V gives CDR1 MNHEY, CDR2 SMNVEV (reference sequence). The V end lost 6 bases, the J end lost 5 bases, and 15 bases lay between the germline ends. CDR3 amino acids: CASSVPGVGDTQYF. The CDR3 DNA sequence: TGTGCCAGCAGCGTCCCAGGGGTCGGAGATACGCAGTATTTT.

The rearrangement uses TRBV27 and TRBJ2-7; D perhaps matches TRBD1 (6 bases). Germline CDR1 and CDR2: MNHEY and SMNVEV (reference sequence). With 5 bases removed from V and 1 base from J, the gap between germline ends came to 15 bases. CDR3 length equals 15 residues. CDR3 in amino acids: CASSTRGQRSYEQYF. For the CDR3, the DNA is TGTGCCAGCAGTACGCGTGGACAGCGGTCCTACGAGCAGTACTTC.

The rearrangement uses TRBV11-2 and TRBJ2-5, with D uncertain. The DNA matches TRBJ2-7 better at its end, which makes the J call doubtful. The CDR3 extends over 12 amino acids. CDR1 is SGHAT and CDR2 is FQNNGV in the germline V gene. CDR3 amino acids: CASSLADYEQYF. The DNA of the CDR3 is TGTGCCAGCAGCTTAGCAGACTACGAGCAGTACTTC.

The genes are TRBV19 and TRBJ2-2; 10 bases line up with TRBD2. Germline CDR1 and CDR2: LNHDA and SQIVND (reference sequence). The length of the CDR3 is 15 residues. With V trimmed by 7 bases and J by 5 bases, 7 bases remained unmatched. The CDR3 DNA is TGTGCCAGTACCTTAGCGGGAGGAGGGACCGGGGAGCTGTTTTTT. It specifies CASTLAGGGTGELFF.

The chain couples TRBV6-1 to TRBJ2-7; TRBD2 matches 13 bases. The CDR3 contains 15 residues. With 4 bases clipped from V and 2 bases from J, the junction kept 2 bases outside the gene matches. From germline, CDR1 is MNHNS and CDR2 SASEGT. The DNA of the CDR3 is TGTGCCAGCAGTGGGGGACTAGCGGGAACCTACGAGCAGTACTTC. It translates to CASSGGLAGTYEQYF.

J is TRBJ2-7 and V is TRBV30, with D hard to call. The CDR3 has 13 residues. From germline, CDR1 is GTSNPN and CDR2 SVGIG (reference sequence). Trimming cost V 7 bases and J 2 bases, with 15 bases left between them. The CDR3 coding sequence is TGTGCCTTTAGTCGTGACAATCCCTACGAGCAGTACTTC. Translating gives CAFSRDNPYEQYF. Combining the CDR3 with reference TRBV30 and TRBJ2-7 gives the whole variable domain SQTIHQWPATLVQPVGSPLSLECTVEGTSNPNLYWYRQAAGRGLQLLFYSVGIGQISSEVPQNLSASRPQDRQFILSSKKLLLSDSGFYLCAFSRDNPYEQYFGPGTRLTVT.

This chain's CDR3 is CASSLPGGIYEQYF. In DNA form, the CDR3 reads TGTGCCAGCAGCTTACCGGGGGGGATCTACGAGCAGTACTTC. This sequence joins TRBV7-2 and TRBJ2-7, with 8 bases lining up with TRBD2. The V segment lost 2 bases and the J segment 3 bases; nucleotides outside the gene matches: 3. Germline V CDR1 and CDR2: SGHTA, FQGNSA. The CDR3 sequence is 14 residues long. Together with reference TRBV7-2 and TRBJ2-7, the CDR3 gives the full variable domain: GAGVSQSPSNKVTEKGKDVELRCDPISGHTALYWYRQSLGQGLEFLIYFQGNSAPDKSGLPSDRFSAERTGGSVSTLTIQRTQQEDSAVYLCASSLPGGIYEQYFGPGTRLTVT.

CDR3 in amino acids: CASSSPTSGGAQFF. The CDR3 bases are TGTGCCAGCAGCTCTCCGACTAGCGGGGGGGCTCAGTTCTTC. The V call is TRBV11-2, the J call TRBJ2-1; the match to TRBD2 covers 14 bases. The CDR3 is made up of 14 amino acids. Trimming removed 4 bases from V and 13 bases from J; junction bases left unmatched: 6. CDR1 and CDR2 from the germline V gene are SGHAT and FQNNGV.

DNA for the CDR3: TGTGCCAGCAGTATGCCCGACAGGCAGCAGTACTTC. Encoded protein: CASSMPDRQQYF. The gene calls are TRBV28 and TRBJ2-5; D might be TRBD1 (6 bases). V dropped 5 bases and J dropped 11 bases, with 15 bases sitting between them. The CDR3 spans 12 residues. Germline lookup yields CDR1 MDHEN and CDR2 SYDVKM.

The rearrangement joins TRBV5-1 to TRBJ2-4; 14 bases line up with TRBD2. CDR1 is SGHRS, CDR2 YFSETQ, per germline. The CDR3 spans 16 residues. V shed 4 bases and J 8 bases; nucleotides not matched to a gene: 8. In nucleotides, the CDR3 is TGCGCCAGCAGCGTCGGGACTAGCGGGAGAGGGCACATTCAGTACTTC. Its protein is CASSVGTSGRGHIQYF.

CDR3: CASSSTGTGQIQRGYTF. DNA for the CDR3: TGTGCCAGTAGTTCGACCGGGACAGGGCAGATCCAACGCGGCTACACCTTC. The gene calls are TRBV19 and TRBJ1-2, with 9 nucleotides matching TRBD1. CDR1 is LNHDA, CDR2 SQIVND, per germline (reference sequence). V shed 5 bases and J 8 bases; nucleotides not matched to a gene: 18. CDR3 length equals 17 residues.

There are a few counts of this clone. V and J are TRBV7-2 and TRBJ1-2, with 7 bases lining up with TRBD1. The CDR3 spans 14 residues. The V and J ends lost 1 base and 2 bases, in that order; junction bases with no gene match: 1. Germline CDR1 is SGHTA and CDR2 is FQGNSA. CDR3 DNA: TGTGCCAGCAGCTTAGGCAGGGGGAACTATGGCTACACCTTC. As protein: CASSLGRGNYGYTF.

The V and J genes are TRBV19 and TRBJ2-3; 13 bases fit TRBD2. CDR1 is LNHDA and CDR2 is SQIVND in the germline V gene (reference sequence). The CDR3 spans 16 residues. Losses at the gene ends were 5 bases for V and 4 bases for J; bases not matched to a gene: 6. The CDR3 region is CASSSGTSGISDTQYF. The DNA for the CDR3 is TGTGCCAGTAGTTCCGGGACTAGCGGGATCTCAGATACGCAGTATTTT.

V usage is TRBV15 and J usage is TRBJ1-4; 8 positions agree with TRBD1. After removal of 0 bases from V and 3 bases from J, the junction contained 3 bases not matched to a gene. Germline CDR1 and CDR2: LNHNV and YYDKDF (reference sequence). This CDR3 spans 16 amino acids. The CDR3 DNA sequence: TGTGCCACCAGCAGAGAACTACAGGGGGCTAATGAAAAACTGTTTTTT. It is translated as CATSRELQGANEKLFF.

Here the CDR3 DNA reads TGCGCCAGCAGCTTGGAAGGTAGCGGGAAGTGGGAGACCCAGTACTTC. Its protein product is CASSLEGSGKWETQYF. The rearrangement links TRBV5-1 to TRBJ2-5; 8 nucleotides align to TRBD2. Germline V gives CDR1 SGHRS, CDR2 YFSETQ. V dropped 0 bases and J dropped 5; count of bases not matched to a gene: 9. The CDR3 contains 16 residues.

The V call is TRBV19, the J call TRBJ2-1; 9 nucleotides agree with TRBD2. CDR1 and CDR2 (germline): LNHDA, SQIVND (reference sequence). The J segment lost 9 bases and the V segment lost 7 bases, leaving 16 bases of the junction unmatched. The length of the CDR3 is 16 residues. CDR3 DNA sequence: TGTGCCAGTAAAGGGGCGGGGACTAGCTGGAACAGTGAGCAGTTCTTC. As protein: CASKGAGTSWNSEQFF.

This rearrangement joins TRBV29-1 to TRBJ1-2; TRBD1 matches 11 bases. With 6 bases clipped from V and 7 bases from J, the junction kept 7 bases outside the gene matches. The CDR3 covers 13 residues. Germline V lookup: CDR1 SQVTM, CDR2 ANQGSEA. Here the CDR3 DNA reads TGCAGCGTGGATGGACAGGGGGCGGGTGGCTACACCTTC. Protein sequence: CSVDGQGAGGYTF.

This chain joins TRBV10-3 and TRBJ2-7, with D unresolved. The CDR3 extends over 11 amino acids. V lost 7 bases, J lost 5 bases, and 9 bases lay in between. Germline V lookup: CDR1 ENHRY, CDR2 SYGVKD. This CDR3 reads CAIMLYDEQYF. CDR3 nucleotides: TGTGCCATCATGCTATACGACGAGCAGTACTTC.

This clone has a handful of counts. The chain carries TRBV6-4 and TRBJ2-3; a possible D gene is TRBD2 (5 bases). Trimming stripped 4 bases from V and 3 bases from J, with 8 bases between. This CDR3 has 13 residues. Looked up from germline, CDR1 is MRHNA and CDR2 is SNTAGT. The CDR3 protein is CASSGGATDTQYF. The CDR3 DNA sequence: TGTGCCAGCAGTGGGGGAGCAACAGATACGCAGTATTTT.

V usage is TRBV5-4 and J usage is TRBJ2-2; D is unresolved. The V gene lost 1 base and the J gene lost 3 bases, with 10 bases spanning the gap. The CDR3 covers 15 residues. Germline V gives CDR1 SGHNT, CDR2 YYREEE (reference sequence). CDR3 nucleotide sequence: TGTGCCAGCAGCTTGTTGGCATTTGACACCGGGGAGCTGTTTTTT. This codes for CASSLLAFDTGELFF.

The rearrangement links TRBV6-5 to TRBJ2-7; D is possibly TRBD2 (6 bases). The CDR3 contains 14 residues. With 4 bases removed from V and 6 bases from J, the gap between germline ends came to 16 bases. Germline lookup yields CDR1 MNHEY and CDR2 SVGAGI. In DNA, the CDR3 is TGTGCCAGCAGTTCCTCGGCGGGAAGATCCGAGCAGTACTTC. Translation gives CASSSSAGRSEQYF.

The rearrangement uses TRBV11-2 and TRBJ2-2; the D is unclear. The CDR3 runs 14 residues. V lost 0 bases, J lost 7 bases, and 9 bases lay in between. In germline, CDR1 is SGHAT, CDR2 FQNNGV. CDR3 in amino acids: CASSLDGGGGELFF. The CDR3 nucleotides are TGTGCCAGCAGCTTAGATGGTGGCGGCGGGGAGCTGTTTTTT.

V usage is TRBV6-1 and J usage is TRBJ1-4; 9 bases are shared with TRBD1. This CDR3 is built from 15 residues. The V and J ends lost 2 bases and 8 bases, in that order; junction bases with no gene match: 6. Germline V CDR1 and CDR2: MNHNS, SASEGT. The chain's CDR3 is CASSEWGQGQEKLFF. The DNA for the CDR3 is TGTGCCAGCAGTGAATGGGGACAGGGACAAGAAAAACTGTTTTTT.

CDR3 protein: CASSLEGDNYGYTF. Here the CDR3 DNA reads TGCGCCAGCAGCTTGGAAGGGGATAACTATGGCTACACCTTC. The chain uses TRBV5-1 and TRBJ1-2; tentatively, D is TRBD1 (5 bases). The CDR3 contains 14 residues. Deletions cut 0 bases from V and 1 base from J, with 7 bases between. From germline, CDR1 is SGHRS and CDR2 YFSETQ.